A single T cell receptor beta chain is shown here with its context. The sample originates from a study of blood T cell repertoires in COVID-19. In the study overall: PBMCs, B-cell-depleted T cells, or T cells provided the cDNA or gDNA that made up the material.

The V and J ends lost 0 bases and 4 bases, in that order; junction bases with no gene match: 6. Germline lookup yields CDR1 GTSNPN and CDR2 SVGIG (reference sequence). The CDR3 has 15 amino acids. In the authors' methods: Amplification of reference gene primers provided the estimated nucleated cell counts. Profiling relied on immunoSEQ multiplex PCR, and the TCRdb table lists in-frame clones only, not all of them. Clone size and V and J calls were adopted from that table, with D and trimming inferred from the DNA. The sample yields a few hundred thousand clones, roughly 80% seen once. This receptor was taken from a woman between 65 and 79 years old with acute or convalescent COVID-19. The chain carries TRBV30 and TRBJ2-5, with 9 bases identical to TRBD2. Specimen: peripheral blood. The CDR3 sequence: CAWSVPGGGVETQYF. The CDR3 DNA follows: TGTGCCTGGAGTGTCCCCGGCGGGGGGGTAGAGACCCAGTACTTC.